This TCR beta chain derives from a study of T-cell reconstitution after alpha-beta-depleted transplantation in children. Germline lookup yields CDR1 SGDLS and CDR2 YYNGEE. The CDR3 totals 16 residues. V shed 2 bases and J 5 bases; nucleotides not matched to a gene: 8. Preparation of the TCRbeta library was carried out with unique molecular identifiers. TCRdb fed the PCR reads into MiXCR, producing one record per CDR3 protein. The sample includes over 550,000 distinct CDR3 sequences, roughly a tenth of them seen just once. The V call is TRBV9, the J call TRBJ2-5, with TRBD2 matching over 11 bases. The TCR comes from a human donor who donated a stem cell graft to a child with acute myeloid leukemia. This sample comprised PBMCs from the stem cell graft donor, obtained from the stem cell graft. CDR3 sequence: CASSVGLAVTSETQYF. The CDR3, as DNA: TGTGCCAGCAGCGTGGGACTAGCGGTTACGTCGGAGACCCAGTACTTC.